A selection of T cell receptor beta chains follows, all from one sample in a study of OX40 agonist ivuxolimab in advanced cancers. Sequenced by immunoSEQ multiplex PCR; TCRdb stores in-frame clones only, minus some. The sample includes some 49,000 clones, roughly 85% seen only once; the top ten take roughly 21%. The source was CD4+ or CD8+ T cells sorted from blood, collected in a trial of the OX40 agonist ivuxolimab. These receptors all stem from an adult with an advanced solid tumor such as melanoma, head and neck, liver or kidney cancer. CDR3s include the opening cysteine and the closing phenylalanine or tryptophan. A D gene is named only where the DNA matches it firmly. Only some rows state a clone size, as once, few, many or a class for expanded clones.

J | size | V | D | CDR3 | DNA
TRBJ1-2 | . | TRBV6-6 | . | CASSINSHGIYGYTF | TGTGCCAGCAGTATCAACTCGCACGGTATCTATGGCTACACCTTC
TRBJ2-5 | . | TRBV5-1 | . | CASSLAGSQETQYF | TGCGCCAGCAGCTTGGCCGGGTCCCAAGAGACCCAGTACTTC
TRBJ1-1 | . | TRBV7-3 | . | CASSPGAMNTEAFF | TGTGCCAGCAGCCCGGGGGCCATGAACACTGAAGCTTTCTTT
TRBJ2-4 | . | TRBV5-1 | . | CASSLASTRPENIQYF | TGCGCCAGCAGCTTGGCCAGCACTCGTCCGGAAAACATTCAGTACTTC
TRBJ1-6 | . | TRBV27 | TRBD1 | CASRSGTANSPLHF | TGTGCCAGCAGATCCGGGACAGCTAATTCACCCCTCCACTTT
TRBJ2-2 | . | TRBV4-3 | . | CASSQNRHIGVTGELFF | TGCGCCAGCAGCCAGAACCGTCATATTGGGGTCACCGGGGAGCTGTTTTTT
TRBJ1-1 | . | TRBV7-8 | . | CASSLAPNTEAFF | TGTGCCAGCAGCTTAGCCCCGAACACTGAAGCTTTCTTT
TRBJ2-1 | once | TRBV19 | TRBD2 | CASSLAGYNEQFF | TGTGCCAGTAGCCTAGCGGGGTACAATGAGCAGTTCTTC
TRBJ1-6 | . | TRBV27 | . | CASTLGVPSGYSPLHF | TGTGCCAGCACCTTGGGCGTTCCTTCGGGATATTCACCCCTCCACTTT
TRBJ2-7 | . | TRBV4-3 | . | CASSQESSSYEQYF | TGCGCCAGCAGCCAGGAGTCTTCCTCCTACGAGCAGTACTTC
TRBJ2-5 | once | TRBV4-1 | TRBD2 | CASSQDAVAGGLLQETQYF | TGCGCCAGCAGCCAAGATGCAGTAGCGGGGGGTCTGTTACAAGAGACCCAGTACTTC
TRBJ2-1 | . | TRBV11-2 | TRBD1 | CASSGSGTGGAARAKFF | TGTGCCAGCAGCGGATCGGGGACAGGGGGGGCGGCACGGGCTAAGTTCTTC
TRBJ1-3 | . | TRBV6-5 | TRBD1 | CASSYIRQGSDTIYF | TGTGCCAGCAGTTATATCAGACAGGGGTCTGACACCATATATTTT
TRBJ1-6 | . | TRBV7-6 | . | CASSLDGGSNSPLHF | TGTGCCAGCAGCTTAGACGGGGGCTCTAATTCACCCCTCCACTTT
TRBJ2-1 | . | TRBV6-5 | . | CASREGWNEQFF | TGTGCCAGCAGGGAGGGCTGGAATGAGCAGTTCTTC
TRBJ1-6 | once | TRBV19 | . | CASSPRVGSPLHF | TGTGCCAGTAGTCCCAGGGTAGGATCACCCCTCCACTTT
TRBJ1-4 | . | TRBV6-5 | TRBD1 | CASSQGQGVGKLFF | TGTGCCAGCAGCCAAGGACAGGGGGTGGGAAAACTGTTTTTT
TRBJ2-2 | . | TRBV19 | . | CASSIAGELFF | TGTGCCAGTAGTATAGCCGGGGAGCTGTTTTTT
TRBJ1-5 | . | TRBV6-5 | TRBD1 | CASRQTGQGNQPQHF | TGTGCCAGCAGACAGACGGGACAGGGGAATCAGCCCCAGCATTTT
TRBJ1-1 | once | TRBV5-4 | . | CASSLVQGRNTEAFF | TGTGCCAGCAGCTTAGTGCAGGGGCGAAACACTGAAGCTTTCTTT
TRBJ1-2 | once | TRBV20-1 | . | CSIPGTEGYTF | TGCAGTATCCCCGGGACGGAGGGCTACACCTTC
TRBJ2-7 | . | TRBV4-3 | . | CASSQGRQAYEQYF | TGCGCCAGCAGCCAAGGGAGACAGGCCTACGAGCAGTACTTC